This TCR beta chain comes out of a study of regulatory T cells in long-lasting Graves disease. Study in general: Newly diagnosed Graves' patients had under 3 months of antithyroid drugs.

Noted time point: newly diagnosed GD, antithyroid drugs for less than 3 months. From RNA extracted from PBMCs, the TCR library was made. Sequencing libraries for TCR beta were prepared with iRepertoire HTBI primers and Arm-PCR of CDR3 regions. Each CDR3 protein gets one entry after TCRdb re-called the multiplex PCR reads with MiXCR. The data hold about 620,000 distinct CDR3 sequences, with around 15% observed a single time. This clonotype was observed at least ten times. These data were also filed under a second study, of T cells in Graves' hyperthyroidism and ophthalmopathy. According to that study: Ophthalmopathy got predicted by the model a median about 6.5 months before its onset.

Sequencing was performed on peripheral blood mononuclear cells (PBMCs), taken at new diagnosis, from a patient treated with antithyroid drugs. The sequence derives from a woman under 40 with Graves disease.

The CDR3 bases are TGTGCCAGCAGCTTCGAGGTTATCGGGTTGGAGTTCTTC. Protein: CASSFEVIGLEFF. This rearrangement joins TRBV7-9 to TRBJ2-1, with unresolved D. Germline assignment: CDR1 SEHNR and CDR2 FQNEAQ (reference sequence). The CDR3 extends over 13 amino acids. Trimming stripped 3 bases from V and 14 bases from J, with 17 bases between.